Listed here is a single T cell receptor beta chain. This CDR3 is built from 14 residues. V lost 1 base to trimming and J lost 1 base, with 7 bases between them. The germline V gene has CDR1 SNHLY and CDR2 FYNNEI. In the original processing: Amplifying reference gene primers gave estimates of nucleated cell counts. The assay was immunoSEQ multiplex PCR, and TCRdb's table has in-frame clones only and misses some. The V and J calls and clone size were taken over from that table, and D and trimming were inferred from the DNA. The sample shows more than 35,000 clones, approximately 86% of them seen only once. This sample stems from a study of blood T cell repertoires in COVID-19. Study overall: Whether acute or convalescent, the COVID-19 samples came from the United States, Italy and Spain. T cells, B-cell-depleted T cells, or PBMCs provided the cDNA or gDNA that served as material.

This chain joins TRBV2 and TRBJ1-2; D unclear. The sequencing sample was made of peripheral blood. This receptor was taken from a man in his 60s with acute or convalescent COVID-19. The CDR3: CASSEGRNNYGYTF. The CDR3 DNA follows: TGTGCCAGCAGTGAAGGGCGGAATAACTATGGCTACACCTTC.